This record concerns one T cell receptor (beta chain) sequence. These data come from a study of technical replicates of blood from a few donors. Germline lookup yields CDR1 SGHVS and CDR2 FNYEAQ. CDR3 length: 16 amino acids. V was trimmed by 5 bases and J by 3 bases, leaving 18 bases between them. Measured with immunoSEQ multiplex PCR; TCRdb has only the in-frame clones, and not every one. The sample shows 50,000 to 70,000 clones, around 93% of them seen only once. The genes are TRBV7-6 and TRBJ2-3; D may be TRBD2 (5 bases). The receptor was derived from a human donor in good health. Some clones in this sample may be carry-over from other donors' samples. The sequencing input was PBMCs. CDR3 sequence: CASSPGLGSLTDTQYF. CDR3 coding DNA: TGTGCCAGCAGCCCCGGTTTAGGGAGCCTGACAGATACGCAGTATTTT.